The clone carrying this T cell receptor beta chain was picked up a small number of times. No antigen is known for it. The sample belongs to a study of human T cells and chemical hapten exposure. Study overall: 2% DPC applied to a roughly 2 cm by roughly 2 cm arm area sensitized donors. Small differences in pooled library volume mainly drove the variation in TCR yields per sample. Study-level points and caveats: The count of PT1 expanded TCRs correlated positively with patch test score.

TCRdb analysed the RACE reads with MiXCR anew, one entry per CDR3 protein. This table holds about 160,000 distinct CDR3 sequences, 25% to 35% found once. As to time point: patch test 3, about 24 weeks after DPC sensitization. Regarding treatment: therapeutic diphenylcyclopropenone sensitization with weekly scalp DPC. The CDR3 covers 13 residues. V dropped 0 bases and J dropped 7 bases, with 10 bases sitting between them. Germline assignment: CDR1 MNHEY and CDR2 SMNVEV (reference sequence). The receptor comes from a woman between 18 and 29 years old with alopecia areata. Some clones in this sample may be carry-over from other donors' samples. The sequenced sample was whole blood, obtained in connection with sensitization to the hapten diphenylcyclopropenone (DPC). V is TRBV27 and J is TRBJ2-7; D gene ambiguous. The CDR3 protein is CASSLSNRVEQYF. CDR3 coding DNA: TGTGCCAGCAGTTTATCGAACCGGGTGGAGCAGTACTTC.